The rows below give T cell receptor beta chains drawn from one sample of a study of blood T cell repertoires in COVID-19. The protocol was immunoSEQ multiplex PCR, while the TCRdb copy is restricted to in-frame clones and leaves out a portion. The sample lists some 380,000 clones; 81% were seen once. Sequencing used peripheral blood. These receptors all come from a human donor with acute or convalescent COVID-19. The donor label of this sample is uncertain. CDR3s include the opening cysteine and the closing phenylalanine or tryptophan. A D gene is named only where the DNA matches it firmly. Size values are once, few and many counts, or a class for expanded clones, and some rows have none.

>TRBJ2-7|-|TRBV28|TRBD2
CATWYRGGKYEQYF
TGTGCCACCTGGTATCGGGGGGGGAAGTACGAGCAGTACTTC
>TRBJ2-7|-|TRBV5-1|TRBD1
CASSFGTRGGVYEQYF
TGCGCCAGCAGCTTTGGCACCAGAGGGGGCGTCTACGAGCAGTACTTC
>TRBJ1-4|-|TRBV6-5|TRBD1
CASARDRGLEKLFF
TGTGCCAGCGCTAGGGACAGGGGACTTGAAAAACTGTTTTTT
>TRBJ1-5|-|TRBV30|-
CAWSVSLNQPQHF
TGTGCCTGGAGTGTAAGTCTAAATCAGCCCCAGCATTTT
>TRBJ1-3|-|TRBV5-1|-
CASSLDPHREGNTIYF
TGCGCCAGCAGCTTGGATCCGCACAGGGAAGGAAACACCATATATTTT
>TRBJ2-2|-|TRBV25-1|-
CASRPGHITGELFF
TGTGCCAGCAGACCGGGACACATCACCGGGGAGCTGTTTTTT
>TRBJ2-3|-|TRBV4-1|TRBD2
CASSQDSPAGGRGSTDTQYF
TGCGCCAGCAGCCAAGATTCCCCAGCGGGGGGGCGAGGGAGCACAGATACGCAGTATTTT
>TRBJ2-3|-|TRBV7-2|-
CASSSAGLPTDTQYF
TGTGCCAGCAGCTCTGCGGGACTCCCCACAGATACGCAGTATTTT
>TRBJ1-5|few|TRBV6-1|-
CASSAVLGGPNQPQHF
TGTGCCAGCAGTGCCGTTTTGGGAGGCCCAAATCAGCCCCAGCATTTT
>TRBJ2-3|-|TRBV2|TRBD2
CASNLAGGTDTQYF
TGTGCCAGCAATCTAGCGGGGGGCACAGATACGCAGTATTTT
>TRBJ2-1|-|TRBV27|-
CASSPTGYNEQFF
TGTGCCAGCAGTCCCACAGGGTACAATGAGCAGTTCTTC
>TRBJ2-1|-|TRBV18|-
CASSPPGTPNEQFF
TGTGCCAGCTCACCCCCCGGGACACCCAATGAGCAGTTCTTC
>TRBJ1-1|-|TRBV4-1|TRBD1
CASSQGGQAVTEAFF
TGCGCCAGCAGCCAAGGGGGACAGGCTGTCACTGAAGCTTTCTTT
>TRBJ2-2|-|TRBV7-9|-
CASTPGAGLTGELFF
TGTGCCAGCACCCCCGGGGCGGGACTTACCGGGGAGCTGTTTTTT
>TRBJ2-5|-|TRBV7-2|-
CASAQEGGRAQYF
TGTGCCAGCGCACAGGAGGGCGGCAGGGCCCAGTACTTC
>TRBJ1-2|-|TRBV19|TRBD1
CASSTTGNYGYTF
TGTGCCAGTAGTACGACAGGGAACTATGGCTACACCTTC